Included here is one T cell receptor (beta chain) sequence, with context. These data originate in a study of blood T cells in healthy people across ages. This CDR3 region has 16 residues. Germline assignment: CDR1 SGDLS and CDR2 YYNGEE. Unmatched junction bases numbered 6, after V lost 0 bases and J lost 7 bases. Each donor had approximately 10 milliliters of peripheral blood drawn. Each sample yielded at least 6 million isolated PBMCs. Alongside a J-beta primer mix, a sample-barcoded 5' primer served in a second PCR lasting about 6 to 11 cycles. TCRdb itself ran the 5' RACE reads through MiXCR, one entry per CDR3 protein. The data hold around 1,900,000 distinct CDR3 sequences, with about two fifths observed a single time.

This clonotype originated in a human donor in good health. V usage is TRBV9 and J usage is TRBJ2-1, with 11 positions matching TRBD1. Sequencing was performed on blood. The CDR3 DNA reads TGTGCCAGCAGCGTAGAAGGACAGGGGGCATGGAATGAGCAGTTCTTC. Protein product: CASSVEGQGAWNEQFF.